This TCR beta chain is from a study of vaccination effects on CD4 cells after COVID-19. For the study at large: Samples came from a couple of convalescent patients 16 days and one week before vaccination.

Following a 10-day culture, CD4+ T cells were purified. Half-medium replacement with IL-2 medium occurred on days 3 and 7. The CDR3 has 14 amino acids. In germline, CDR1 is MNHNS, CDR2 SASEGT. Losses at the gene ends were 3 bases for V and 3 bases for J; bases not matched to a gene: 5. Data came from immunoSEQ multiplex PCR; TCRdb stores just in-frame clones and leaves some out. The sample lists under 50,000 clones, around 74% seen once, with roughly 8.6% in the top ten. As for this clone: Its matching antigen is unknown.

The sequencing used CD4+ T cells from PBMCs cultured without peptide, collected before COVID-19 vaccination. The clonotype was recovered from a human donor who had a prior SARS-CoV-2 infection. V gene TRBV6-1 combines with J gene TRBJ2-7, with 7 bases fitting TRBD2. The CDR3 bases are TGTGCCAGCAGTGACCGGGGGGATGGCTACGAGCAGTACTTC. Translated, it gives CASSDRGDGYEQYF.